The 5 T cell receptor beta chains presented below share a single source sample, sequenced in a study of identical twins. TCRdb independently ran MiXCR on the 5' RACE reads; one entry per CDR3 protein. The table shows about 690,000 distinct CDR3 sequences, with approximately 6% occurring only once. Sequenced material: naive T cells sorted from blood. Receptors originate from a man between 18 and 35 years old in good health.

This clonotype has a handful of counts. This sequence joins TRBV5-6 and TRBJ2-2; the D call may be TRBD1 or TRBD2 (5 bases each). Germline lookup yields CDR1 SGHDT and CDR2 YYEEEE. Trimming took off 6 bases at V and 5 bases at J, with 17 bases between the two ends. The CDR3 contains 15 residues. CDR3 sequence reads: CASTRGRQMTGELFF. The CDR3 nucleotides are TGTGCCAGCACGAGGGGCCGCCAGATGACCGGGGAGCTGTTTTTT.

This clonotype showed up many times. The V and J genes are TRBV5-6 and TRBJ2-3; D is undetermined. Germline-derived CDR1 and CDR2 are SGHDT and YYEEEE. This CDR3 is 11 amino acids long. V lost 0 bases and J 10 bases, leaving 6 bases between the germline ends. CDR3 in amino acids: CASSLEKAQYF. The DNA for the CDR3 is TGTGCCAGCAGCTTGGAAAAGGCGCAGTATTTT.

There are a few counts of this clonotype. The chain combines TRBV19 with TRBJ2-1; tentatively, D is TRBD1 or TRBD2 (7 bases each). This CDR3 has 16 residues. In germline, CDR1 is LNHDA, CDR2 SQIVND (reference sequence). Trimming removed 0 bases from V and 7 bases from J, with 16 bases in between. The CDR3 is CASSIDPRGRGNEQFF. The CDR3 DNA is TGTGCCAGTAGTATAGATCCCAGGGGGAGGGGGAATGAGCAGTTCTTC. Full variable domain (missing parts from reference TRBV19 and TRBJ2-1): DGGITQSPKYLFRKEGQNVTLSCEQNLNHDAMYWYRQDPGQGLRLIYYSQIVNDFQKGDIAEGYSVSREKKESFPLTVTSAQKNPTAFYLCASSIDPRGRGNEQFFGPGTRLTVL.

This clonotype was counted a few times. The rearrangement joins TRBV7-2 to TRBJ2-7; D is perhaps TRBD1 (5 bases). Germline V gene lookup returns CDR1 SGHTA and CDR2 FQGNSA. The CDR3 length is 15 residues. Trimming shortened V by 5 bases and J by 5 bases, and 19 bases separated the two germline ends. CDR3: CASSPDNTQGNEQYF. In nucleotides, the CDR3 is TGTGCCAGCAGCCCCGACAACACCCAGGGTAACGAGCAGTACTTC.

V usage is TRBV5-1 and J usage is TRBJ2-2; possibly TRBD1 for D (5 bases). Germline values: CDR1 SGHRS, CDR2 YFSETQ. V shed 2 bases and J shed 0 bases, with 14 bases lying between them. The CDR3 loop spans 17 amino acids. DNA of the CDR3: TGCGCCAGCAGCTTCGGTTCAGGGCCGTCGAACACCGGGGAGCTGTTTTTT. This sequence encodes CASSFGSGPSNTGELFF.